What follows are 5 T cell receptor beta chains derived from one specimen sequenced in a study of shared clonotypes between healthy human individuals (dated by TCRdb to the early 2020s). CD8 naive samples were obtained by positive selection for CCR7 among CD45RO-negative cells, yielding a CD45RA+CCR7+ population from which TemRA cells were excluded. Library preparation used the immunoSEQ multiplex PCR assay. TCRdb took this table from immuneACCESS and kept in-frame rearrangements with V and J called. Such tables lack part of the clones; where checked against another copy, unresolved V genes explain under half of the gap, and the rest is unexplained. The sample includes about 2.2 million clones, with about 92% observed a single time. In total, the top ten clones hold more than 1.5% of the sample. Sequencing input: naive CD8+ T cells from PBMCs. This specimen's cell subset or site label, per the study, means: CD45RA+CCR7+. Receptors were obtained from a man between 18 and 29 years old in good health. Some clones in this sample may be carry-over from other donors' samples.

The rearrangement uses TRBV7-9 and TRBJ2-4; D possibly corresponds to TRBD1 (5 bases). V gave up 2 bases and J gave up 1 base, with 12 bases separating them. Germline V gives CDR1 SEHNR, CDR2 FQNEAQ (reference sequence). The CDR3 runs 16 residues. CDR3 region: CASSLKAGPAKNIQYF. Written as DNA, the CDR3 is TGTGCCAGCAGCTTAAAGGCAGGGCCTGCCAAAAACATTCAGTACTTC.

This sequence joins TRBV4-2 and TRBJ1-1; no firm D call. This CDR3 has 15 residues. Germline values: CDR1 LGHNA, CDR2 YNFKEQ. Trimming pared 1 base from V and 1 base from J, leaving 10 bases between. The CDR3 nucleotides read TGTGCCAGCAGCCAAGTGCGGGCGACGAACACTGAAGCTTTCTTT. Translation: CASSQVRATNTEAFF.

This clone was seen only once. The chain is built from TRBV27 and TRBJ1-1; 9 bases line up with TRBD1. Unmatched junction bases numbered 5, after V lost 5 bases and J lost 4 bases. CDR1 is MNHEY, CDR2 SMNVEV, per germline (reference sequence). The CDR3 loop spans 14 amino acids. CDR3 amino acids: CASSTDRGSTEAFF. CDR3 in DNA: TGTGCCAGCAGTACGGACAGGGGAAGCACTGAAGCTTTCTTT.

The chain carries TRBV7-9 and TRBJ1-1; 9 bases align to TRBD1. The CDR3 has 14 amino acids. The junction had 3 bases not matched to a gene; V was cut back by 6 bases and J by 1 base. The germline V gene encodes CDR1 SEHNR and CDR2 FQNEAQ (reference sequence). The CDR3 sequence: CASRPDRGNTEAFF. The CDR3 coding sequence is TGTGCCAGCAGGCCGGACAGGGGGAACACTGAAGCTTTCTTT.

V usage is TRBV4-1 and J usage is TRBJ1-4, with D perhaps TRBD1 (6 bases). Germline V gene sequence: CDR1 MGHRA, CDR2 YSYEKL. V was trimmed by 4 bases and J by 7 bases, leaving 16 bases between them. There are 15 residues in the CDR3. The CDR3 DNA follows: TGCGCCAGCAGCCCGCGCAGGACAGCACTTGAAAAACTGTTTTTT. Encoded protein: CASSPRRTALEKLFF.